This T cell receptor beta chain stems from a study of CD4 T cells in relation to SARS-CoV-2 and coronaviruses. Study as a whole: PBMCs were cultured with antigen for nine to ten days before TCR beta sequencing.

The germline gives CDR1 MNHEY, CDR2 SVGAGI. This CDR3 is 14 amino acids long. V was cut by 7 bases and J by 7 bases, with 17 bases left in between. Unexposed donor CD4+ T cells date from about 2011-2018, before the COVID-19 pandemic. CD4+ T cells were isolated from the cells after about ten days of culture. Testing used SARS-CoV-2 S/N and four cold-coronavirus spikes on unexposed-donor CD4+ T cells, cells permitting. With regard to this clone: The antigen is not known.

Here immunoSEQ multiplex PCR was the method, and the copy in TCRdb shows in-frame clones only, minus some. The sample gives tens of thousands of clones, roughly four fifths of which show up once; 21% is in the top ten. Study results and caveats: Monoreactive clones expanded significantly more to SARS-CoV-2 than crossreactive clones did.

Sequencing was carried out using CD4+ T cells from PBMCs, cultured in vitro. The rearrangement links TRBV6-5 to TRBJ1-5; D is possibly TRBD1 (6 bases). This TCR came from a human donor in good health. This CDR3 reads CASTPPGAGQPQHF. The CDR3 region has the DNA TGTGCCAGCACTCCCCCAGGGGCGGGCCAGCCCCAGCATTTT.